This T cell receptor (beta chain) originates from a study of OX40 agonist ivuxolimab in advanced cancers. CDR3 size: 13 residues. CDR1 is SGHRS and CDR2 is YFSETQ in the germline V gene. The V and J ends lost 7 bases and 8 bases respectively, with 15 bases between them. Sequenced by immunoSEQ multiplex PCR; TCRdb stores in-frame clones only, minus some. The data hold more than 85,000 clones, with about nine tenths observed a single time. This clone was detected only a few times. Its antigen is unidentified. Study-wide points: Clonal expansion was seen in CD4+ and CD8+ blood T cells by week 6 at 0.1 to 3.0 mg/kg. Averaging showed that CD8+ T cells had more expanded clones than CD4+ did.

The TCR sequence derives from an adult with an advanced solid tumor such as melanoma, head and neck, liver or kidney cancer. The chain links TRBV5-1 to TRBJ2-2, with D possibly matching TRBD1 (6 bases). The sample consisted of CD4+ or CD8+ T cells sorted from blood, taken in a trial of the OX40 agonist ivuxolimab. The CDR3 nucleotides read TGCGCCAGCCGCAAGGGGGACCAAGGGGAGCTGTTTTTT. Translating it yields CASRKGDQGELFF. Full variable domain (missing parts from reference TRBV5-1 and TRBJ2-2): KAGVTQTPRYLIKTRGQQVTLSCSPISGHRSVSWYQQTPGQGLQFLFEYFSETQRNKGNFPGRFSGRQFSNSRSEMNVSTLELGDSALYLCASRKGDQGELFFGEGSRLTVL.